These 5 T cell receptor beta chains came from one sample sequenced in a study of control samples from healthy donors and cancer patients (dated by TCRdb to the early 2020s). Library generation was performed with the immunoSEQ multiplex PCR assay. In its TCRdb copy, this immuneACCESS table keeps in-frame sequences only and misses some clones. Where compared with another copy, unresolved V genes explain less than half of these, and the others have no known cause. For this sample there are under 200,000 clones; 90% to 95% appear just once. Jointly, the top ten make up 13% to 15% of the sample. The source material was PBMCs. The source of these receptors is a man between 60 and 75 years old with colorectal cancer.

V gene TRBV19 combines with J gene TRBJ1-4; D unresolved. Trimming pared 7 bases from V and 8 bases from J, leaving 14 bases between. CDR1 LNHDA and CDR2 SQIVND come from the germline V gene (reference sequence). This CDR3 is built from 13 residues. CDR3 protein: CASMAGGYEKLFF. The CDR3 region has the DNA TGTGCCAGTATGGCAGGAGGCTACGAAAAACTGTTTTTT.

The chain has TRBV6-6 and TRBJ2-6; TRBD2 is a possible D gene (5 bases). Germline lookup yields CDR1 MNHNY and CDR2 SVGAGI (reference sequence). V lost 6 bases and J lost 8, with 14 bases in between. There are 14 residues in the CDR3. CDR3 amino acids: CASRAFGLTNVLTF. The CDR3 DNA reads TGTGCCAGCAGGGCTTTCGGACTGACCAACGTCCTGACTTTC.

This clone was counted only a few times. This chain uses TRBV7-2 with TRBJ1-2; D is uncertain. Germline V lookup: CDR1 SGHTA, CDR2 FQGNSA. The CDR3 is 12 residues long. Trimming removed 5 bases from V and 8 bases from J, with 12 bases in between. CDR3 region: CASSPPSGGYTF. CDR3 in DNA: TGTGCCAGCAGCCCCCCTTCGGGGGGCTACACCTTC. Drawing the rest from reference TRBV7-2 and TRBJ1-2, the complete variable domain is GAGVSQSPSNKVTEKGKDVELRCDPISGHTALYWYRQSLGQGLEFLIYFQGNSAPDKSGLPSDRFSAERTGGSVSTLTIQRTQQEDSAVYLCASSPPSGGYTFGSGTRLTVV.

CDR3 amino acids: CASRTSGGDNEQFF. The DNA of the CDR3 is TGTGCCAGCAGGACTAGCGGGGGGGACAATGAGCAGTTCTTC. The genes are TRBV7-2 and TRBJ2-1; 14 bases align to TRBD2. The CDR3 covers 14 residues. CDR1 is SGHTA, CDR2 FQGNSA, per germline. The junction had 0 bases not matched to a gene; V was cut back by 6 bases and J by 5 bases.

DNA of the CDR3: TGCGCCAGCAGCTTGGGGACAGGGGGGAGCTCCTACAATGAGCAGTTCTTC. This sequence encodes CASSLGTGGSSYNEQFF. This chain uses TRBV5-1 with TRBJ2-1, with 10 bases identical to TRBD1. CDR3 length: 17 residues. The ends lost 0 bases at V and 0 bases at J; junction bases unmatched: 3. Germline values: CDR1 SGHRS, CDR2 YFSETQ.